This T cell receptor (beta chain) was identified during a study of OX40 agonist ivuxolimab in advanced cancers. Context from the whole study: Ivuxolimab, which targeted the costimulatory receptor OX40 (CD134), was an agonistic, fully human IgG2 monoclonal antibody. Among the approximately 50 dose-escalation patients, approximately 20 had hepatocellular carcinoma, some 15 melanoma, 9 renal cell carcinoma and 9 head and neck cancer. The paper reports the monotherapy dose-escalation portion (N of about 50 patients) of the phase I ivuxolimab trial. Intravenous ivuxolimab was administered to patients every 2 weeks at six dose levels: 0.01, 0.1, 0.3, 1.5, 3 and 10 mg/kg. Partial responses occurred in three dose-escalation patients: two with cutaneous melanoma and one with hepatocellular carcinoma. Prior anti-PD-1, anti-PD-L1 or anti-CTLA-4 therapy was permitted, and checkpoint inhibitors had been received by roughly two fifths of dose-escalation patients. The point of sequencing TCRbeta in the periphery was to test whether ivuxolimab changed TCR sequence diversity and drove clonal T-cell expansion. The dose-escalation cohort was roughly 80% male with a mean age of 60 years, ranging from roughly 20 to 80. Here is what the overall study found, with its caveats: In the 0.1-3.0 mg/kg groups, partial responders had among the lowest normalized peripheral clonal expansion, particularly in CD8+ T cells. After ivuxolimab, more expanded clones were found on average in CD8+ T cells than in CD4+ T cells. The antigen specificity of the clonally expanded peripheral T cells was not determined. Low levels of normalized T-cell clonal expansion were also seen in some nonresponding patients. At doses of 0.1 to 3.0 mg/kg, clonal expansion of both CD4+ and CD8+ blood T cells was observed from baseline to week 6.

In regard to this clone: This receptor's antigen is unknown. No base quality information exists; no much larger clone differs at one position.

The CDR3 contains 11 residues, cysteine and phenylalanine counted. Here the CDR3 DNA is all that survives: 33 bases in frame from base 1. V and J lose 10 bases and 3 bases, and a span of 10 bases separates them. CDR1 is given as LNHDA and CDR2 as SQIVND, both from the germline V gene (reference sequence). Genomic DNA was extracted from sorted cells for sequencing of the TCRbeta CDR3 region. TCRbeta CDR3 regions were sequenced using the immunoSEQ Assay. TCRdb mirrors the immuneACCESS table, restricted to in-frame sequences. Some clones are absent from its copies; in checked studies, under half trace to an unresolved V gene, and the reason for the others is unknown. The sample records over 55,000 clones, approximately 80% of which are singletons. The ten most abundant clones make up around 2.4% of the sample. Patients with a history of autoimmune disease or receiving systemic immunosuppression were excluded from the trial. Peripheral blood for TCR sequencing was collected from all dose cohorts at baseline, on cycle 4 day 1, and on cycle 7 day 1. Samples came from an open-label, multicenter, first-in-human phase I dose-escalation trial of ivuxolimab. Adults with locally advanced or metastatic melanoma, renal cell, hepatocellular, or head and neck squamous cell carcinoma were enrolled in the trial. Before TCR sequencing, CD4+ T cells and CD8+ T cells were sorted from peripheral blood as separate populations.

The sequencing used CD4+ or CD8+ T cells sorted from blood, collected in a trial of the OX40 agonist ivuxolimab. The receptor was isolated from an adult with an advanced solid tumor such as melanoma, head and neck, liver or kidney cancer. The sequence links TRBV19 to TRBJ2-7; tentative D gene TRBD1, with 5 bases matching. The CDR3 reads as follows: CATQGYYEQYF. The bases read TGTGCCACTCAGGGCTACTACGAGCAGTACTTC.